The 15 T cell receptor beta chains below come from one sample, sequenced in a study of vaccination and CD4 T cells after COVID-19. For these TCRs, the target antigens are not known. The treatment: approximately 9-day PBMC culture with coronavirus spike peptide pools or control peptides (ViraFEST assay). Oncomine TCR Beta short-read sequencing was applied to DNA from cultured CD4+ T cells. TCRdb reprocessed the PCR reads with MiXCR, giving one entry per CDR3 protein. The sample has 15,000 or so distinct CDR3 sequences; roughly 62% are singletons. The input for sequencing was CD4+ T cells from blood, cultured in vitro, taken after SARS-CoV-2 vaccination. These receptors all come from a human donor who had recovered from COVID-19.

The chain combines TRBV20-1 with TRBJ1-2; D is perhaps TRBD1 (5 bases). The CDR3 length is 14 residues. Germline V gene lookup returns CDR1 DFQATT and CDR2 SNEGSKA (reference sequence). V was shortened by 5 bases and J by 6 bases, with 19 bases between the two germline ends. CDR3 amino acids: CSAREPGRWDGYTF. The CDR3 bases are TGCAGTGCTCGGGAACCAGGGCGTTGGGATGGCTACACCTTC.

This rearrangement joins TRBV27 to TRBJ2-2; 10 positions agree with TRBD1. Trimming at V came to 6 bases and at J to 3 bases, leaving 10 bases not matched to a gene. Per germline, CDR1 MNHEY and CDR2 SMNVEV (reference sequence). There are 17 residues in the CDR3. The CDR3 spells CASRTRQGATDTGELFF. The DNA for the CDR3 is TGTGCCAGCAGGACCCGACAGGGGGCGACCGACACCGGGGAGCTGTTTTTT.

V gene TRBV7-2 combines with J gene TRBJ2-2; 7 nucleotides align to TRBD1. CDR1 is SGHTA, CDR2 FQGNSA, per germline. The CDR3 sequence is 14 residues long. V shed 2 bases and J 4 bases; nucleotides not matched to a gene: 1. This CDR3 is CASSLRGLTGELFF. CDR3 DNA: TGTGCCAGCAGCTTAAGGGGGCTCACCGGGGAGCTGTTTTTT.

This clonotype was counted a few times. The chain carries TRBV10-3 and TRBJ1-2, with 9 bases matching TRBD1. The V and J ends lost 6 bases and 4 bases, in that order; junction bases with no gene match: 6. CDR3 size: 14 residues. Germline values: CDR1 ENHRY, CDR2 SYGVKD. The CDR3 DNA is TGTGCCATCAGCGGACAGGGGAGTTCCTATGGCTACACCTTC. This codes for CAISGQGSSYGYTF.

J is TRBJ2-5 and V is TRBV18; 7 bases are a match to TRBD2. Germline lookup yields CDR1 KGHSH and CDR2 LQKENI. CDR3 length: 13 residues. The V segment lost 2 bases and the J segment 3 bases; nucleotides outside the gene matches: 0. CDR3 loop: CASSPSGEETQYF. CDR3 nucleotide sequence: TGTGCCAGCTCACCAAGCGGGGAAGAGACCCAGTACTTC.

J is TRBJ2-5 and V is TRBV5-4; TRBD2 matches 11 bases. The junction had 7 bases not matched to a gene; V was cut back by 2 bases and J by 7 bases. The CDR3 is 15 residues long. Germline lookup yields CDR1 SGHNT and CDR2 YYREEE (reference sequence). CDR3 coding DNA: TGTGCCAGCAGCTTTATAGCGGGGGGGCCTCGGACCCAGTACTTC. Translation gives CASSFIAGGPRTQYF. Filled out from reference TRBV5-4 and TRBJ2-5, the complete variable domain reads ETGVTQSPTHLIKTRGQQVTLRCSSQSGHNTVSWYQQALGQGPQFIFQYYREEENGRGNFPPRFSGLQFPNYSSELNVNALELDDSALYLCASSFIAGGPRTQYFGPGTRLLVL.

The chain couples TRBV6-1 to TRBJ1-2, with D uncertain. Germline V gene lookup returns CDR1 MNHNS and CDR2 SASEGT. V was trimmed by 1 base and J by 4 bases, leaving 1 base between them. The CDR3 runs 11 residues. CDR3 DNA: TGTGCCAGCAGTGAAGGCTATGGCTACACCTTC. Its translation: CASSEGYGYTF.

The chain is built from TRBV7-6 and TRBJ1-3; weak D call: TRBD1 (6 bases). The CDR3 has 16 residues. V was clipped by 2 bases and J by 4 bases, with 15 bases between them. Germline V lookup: CDR1 SGHVS, CDR2 FNYEAQ. CDR3 residues: CASSLQFRGSGNTIYF. DNA of the CDR3: TGTGCCAGCAGCTTACAATTCAGGGGTTCGGGAAACACCATATATTTT.

The gene calls are TRBV2 and TRBJ1-2; D remains unclear. V gave up 5 bases and J gave up 4 bases, with 11 bases separating them. The CDR3 length is 13 residues. CDR1 is SNHLY, CDR2 FYNNEI, per germline. CDR3 bases: TGTGCCAGCAGTCCCGGGCAGCTCTATGGCTACACCTTC. This gives the protein CASSPGQLYGYTF. Looking up the rest from reference TRBV2 and TRBJ1-2 gives the full variable domain: EPEVTQTPSHQVTQMGQEVILRCVPISNHLYFYWYRQILGQKVEFLVSFYNNEISEKSEIFDDQFSVERPDGSNFTLKIRSTKLEDSAMYFCASSPGQLYGYTFGSGTRLTVV.

The rearrangement joins TRBV15 to TRBJ2-1; D is ambiguous. The assigned J gene may be wrong: the sequence end matches TRBJ2-5 better. Germline CDR1 reads LNHNV; CDR2 reads YYDKDF (reference sequence). The CDR3 is made up of 11 amino acids. Here the CDR3 DNA reads TGTGCCACCAGCAGAGGGGAGACCCAGTACTTC. This encodes CATSRGETQYF.

This clonotype was counted a few times. The V gene is TRBV7-7, the J gene TRBJ1-1; D remains unclear. This CDR3 spans 13 amino acids. CDR1 and CDR2 from the germline V gene are SSHAT and FNYEAQ (reference sequence). V lost 5 bases and J 0 bases, leaving 7 bases between the germline ends. The CDR3 bases are TGTGCCAGCAGCCCGGCCCTGAACACTGAAGCTTTCTTT. This sequence encodes CASSPALNTEAFF.

As DNA, the CDR3 is TGTGCCAGCAGCTTACACGGGGCCACTAATGAAAAACTGTTTTTT. Translated, it gives CASSLHGATNEKLFF. The V gene is TRBV7-2, the J gene TRBJ1-4, with a tentative D call TRBD1 (5 bases). Germline loops: CDR1 SGHTA, CDR2 FQGNSA. V was trimmed by 2 bases and J by 2 bases, leaving 9 bases between them. This CDR3 is built from 15 residues.

This rearrangement joins TRBV7-3 to TRBJ1-1; 8 bases are shared with TRBD1. Trimming took 5 bases from V and 4 from J; bases not matched to a gene: 6. Germline-derived CDR1 and CDR2 are SGHTA and FQGTGA. This CDR3 comprises 14 residues. The CDR3 DNA reads TGTGCCAGCAGCCGAAACACAGGGGGCACTGAAGCTTTCTTT. This sequence encodes CASSRNTGGTEAFF.

This chain links TRBV2 with TRBJ1-5; D unresolved. Trimming took off 7 bases at V and 0 bases at J, with 13 bases between the two ends. CDR1 and CDR2 (germline): SNHLY, FYNNEI. The CDR3 runs to 15 residues. CDR3 nucleotide sequence: TGTGCCAGCACAAATCATGAGGGTAGCAATCAGCCCCAGCATTTT. Its translation: CASTNHEGSNQPQHF.

The chain couples TRBV6-1 to TRBJ2-1; D not certain. From germline, CDR1 is MNHNS and CDR2 SASEGT. This CDR3 spans 11 amino acids. V lost 7 bases to trimming and J lost 5 bases, with 6 bases between them. This CDR3 is CASTRNNEQFF. The CDR3 coding sequence is TGTGCCAGCACCCGAAACAATGAGCAGTTCTTC.